The text below deals with one T cell receptor beta chain. The antigen remains undetermined. This record belongs to a study of vaccination and CD4 T cells after COVID-19. Whole-study context: In the control cultures, a CEFX pool, an HIV-1 Nef pool, or no peptide was supplied.

CD4+ T cells that had been cultured provided DNA sequenced with the Oncomine TCR Beta short-read assay. In TCRdb, the PCR reads were re-called with MiXCR into one record per CDR3 protein. The table records fewer than 16,000 distinct CDR3 sequences, roughly 58% of them present only once. Study-wide points: From 21 to 38, the median of SARS-CoV-2-reactive clonotypes rose without reaching significance.

Indicated treatment: roughly nine-day PBMC culture with coronavirus spike peptide pools or control peptides (ViraFEST assay). Peptide pool stimulation in ViraFEST expanded antigen-specific T cells, whose TCRs were then sequenced. This CDR3 is built from 15 residues. Germline lookup yields CDR1 SEHNR and CDR2 FQNEAQ (reference sequence). The trim removed 4 bases at V and 7 bases at J, leaving 8 bases unmatched. This chain connects TRBV7-9 to TRBJ2-7; 12 bases agree with TRBD2. The sequencing sample was made of CD4+ T cells from blood, cultured in vitro. The TCR originated in a human donor who had recovered from COVID-19. For the CDR3, the DNA is TGTGCCAGCAGCTACCTAGCGGGGGGGCCTGGAGAGCAGTACTTC. Its protein product is CASSYLAGGPGEQYF.